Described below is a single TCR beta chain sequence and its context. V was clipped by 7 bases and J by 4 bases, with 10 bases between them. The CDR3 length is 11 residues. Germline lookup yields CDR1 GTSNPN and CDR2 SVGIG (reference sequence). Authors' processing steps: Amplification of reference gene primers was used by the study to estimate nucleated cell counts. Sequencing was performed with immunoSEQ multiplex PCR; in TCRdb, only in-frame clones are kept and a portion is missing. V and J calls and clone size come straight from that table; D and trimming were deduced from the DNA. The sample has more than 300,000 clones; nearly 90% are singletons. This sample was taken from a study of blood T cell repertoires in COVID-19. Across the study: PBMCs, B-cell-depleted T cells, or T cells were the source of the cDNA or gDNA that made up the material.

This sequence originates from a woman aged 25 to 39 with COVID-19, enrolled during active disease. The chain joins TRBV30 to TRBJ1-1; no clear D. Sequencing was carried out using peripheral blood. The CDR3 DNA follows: TGTGCCTTTGGCCCGGGCACTGAAGCTTTCTTT. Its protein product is CAFGPGTEAFF. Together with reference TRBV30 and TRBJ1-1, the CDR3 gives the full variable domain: SQTIHQWPATLVQPVGSPLSLECTVEGTSNPNLYWYRQAAGRGLQLLFYSVGIGQISSEVPQNLSASRPQDRQFILSSKKLLLSDSGFYLCAFGPGTEAFFGQGTRLTVV.